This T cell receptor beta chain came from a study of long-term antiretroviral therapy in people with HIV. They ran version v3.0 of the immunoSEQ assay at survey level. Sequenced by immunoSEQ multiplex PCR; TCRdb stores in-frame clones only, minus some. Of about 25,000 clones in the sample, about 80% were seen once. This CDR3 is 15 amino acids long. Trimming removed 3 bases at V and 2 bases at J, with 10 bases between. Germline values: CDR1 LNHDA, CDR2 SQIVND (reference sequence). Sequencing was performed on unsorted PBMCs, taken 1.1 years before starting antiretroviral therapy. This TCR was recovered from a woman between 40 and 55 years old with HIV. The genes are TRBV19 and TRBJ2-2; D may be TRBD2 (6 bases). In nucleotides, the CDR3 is TGTGCCAGTAGTATGGTGGGACTTAACACCGGGGAGCTGTTTTTT. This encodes CASSMVGLNTGELFF.